This T cell receptor (beta chain) is from a study of blood T cell repertoires in COVID-19. For the study at large: Acute-phase and convalescent COVID-19 samples originated in the United States, Italy and Spain. PBMCs, B-cell-depleted T cells, or T cells provided the cDNA or gDNA that made up the material.

As processed by the authors: Amplifying reference gene primers gave estimates of nucleated cell counts. The table came from immunoSEQ multiplex PCR; TCRdb's copy has only in-frame clones and leaves some out. That table supplies the V and J calls and clone size; D and trimming were determined from the DNA. The sample has 150,000 to 200,000 clones; roughly 90% are singletons. The CDR3 covers 13 residues. Germline V gene lookup returns CDR1 SQVTM and CDR2 ANQGSEA. Material for sequencing was peripheral blood. This chain connects TRBV29-1 to TRBJ2-3, with TRBD2 as a possible D gene (6 bases). This clonotype originated in a woman between 65 and 79 years old with acute or convalescent COVID-19. DNA of the CDR3: TGCGCCTGCCGCGGGGATAGCACAGATACGCAGTATTTT. It encodes CACRGDSTDTQYF.